Included here is one T cell receptor (beta chain) sequence, with context. This sample was included in a study of shared clonotypes between healthy human individuals. V dropped 2 bases and J dropped 5; count of bases not matched to a gene: 7. Germline CDR1 SEHNR, CDR2 FQNEAQ (reference sequence). The CDR3 is made up of 15 amino acids. The repertoire was sequenced with immunoSEQ multiplex PCR; TCRdb's copy has only in-frame clones and lacks some. Of millions of clones listed, more than 90% are singletons. V is TRBV7-9 and J is TRBJ2-5, with TRBD2 matching over 8 bases. The sequence came from a man younger than 30 in good health. Input material: naive CD4+ T cells sorted from blood. Subset indicated: CD45RA+ positively selected. CDR3 coding DNA: TGTGCCAGCAGCTTATTGACTGCGGGAGGTGAGACCCAGTACTTC. Translating gives CASSLLTAGGETQYF.